Shown below are 7 T cell receptor beta chains from a single sample sequenced in a study of T cells in narcolepsy. Data came from immunoSEQ multiplex PCR; TCRdb stores just in-frame clones and leaves some out. Seen here are fewer than 35,000 clones, approximately 80% observed once, and the top ten hold 0.91%. The sample consisted of CD45RA- memory CD4+ T cells from PBMCs. Receptors were obtained from a human donor with narcolepsy.

The chain joins TRBV19 to TRBJ2-5; 9 nucleotides agree with TRBD2. Matching the DNA end better, TRBJ2-7 makes the J call doubtful. This CDR3 spans 15 amino acids. Germline CDR1 is LNHDA and CDR2 is SQIVND (reference sequence). CDR3 loop: CASSTRAGGSYEQYF. CDR3 in DNA: TGTGCCAGTAGTACCCGAGCGGGGGGCTCCTACGAGCAGTACTTC.

The chain uses TRBV7-9 and TRBJ1-4, with 9 bases fitting TRBD1. The CDR3 sequence is 14 residues long. Germline values: CDR1 SEHNR, CDR2 FQNEAQ (reference sequence). V lost 8 bases and J lost 7; bases outside the gene matches: 8. The CDR3 DNA reads TGTGCCAGCGGACAGGGGCGGGGAGGTGAAAAACTGTTTTTT. The encoded protein is CASGQGRGGEKLFF. The full variable domain, rest sourced from reference TRBV7-9 and TRBJ1-4, is DTGVSQNPRHKITKRGQNVTFRCDPISEHNRLYWYRQTLGQGPEFLTYFQNEAQLEKSRLLSDRFSAERPKGSFSTLEIQRTEQGDSAMYLCASGQGRGGEKLFFGSGTQLSVL.

The CDR3, as DNA: TGTGCCAGCAGCTTAGACAGCGGGGGGGCCTGGGAAAACATTCAGTACTTC. It is translated as CASSLDSGGAWENIQYF. The chain joins TRBV7-2 to TRBJ2-4, with 10 bases fitting TRBD2. Germline CDR1 and CDR2: SGHTA and FQGNSA. This CDR3 region has 17 residues. Unmatched junction bases numbered 8, after V lost 1 base and J lost 5 bases.

As for this clone: At one boundary the junction diverges from the germline segment, which might be a read error. The chain has TRBV7-7 and TRBJ2-1, with 9 bases that match TRBD1. CDR3 length equals 16 residues. CDR1 SSHAT and CDR2 FNYEAQ come from the germline V gene (reference sequence). The CDR3 reads CASSTDPGQGYNEQFF. CDR3 nucleotide sequence: TGTGCTAGCAGTACGGACCCGGGACAGGGTTACAATGAGCAGTTCTTC. Supplemented by reference TRBV7-7 and TRBJ2-1, the full variable domain reads GAGVSQSPRYKVTKRGQDVTLRCDPISSHATLYWYQQALGQGPEFLTYFNYEAQPDKSGLPSDRFSAERPEGSISTLTIQRTEQRDSAMYRCASSTDPGQGYNEQFFGPGTRLTVL.

This sequence joins TRBV11-1 and TRBJ2-1; 11 bases line up with TRBD2. CDR3 length equals 16 residues. CDR1 and CDR2 from the germline V gene are SGHAT and FQDESV (reference sequence). After removal of 3 bases from V and 7 bases from J, the junction contained 8 bases not matched to a gene. CDR3 sequence reads: CASSFSLSGGENEQFF. The CDR3 DNA follows: TGTGCCAGCAGCTTCAGCCTTAGCGGGGGGGAGAATGAGCAGTTCTTC.

The rearrangement joins TRBV18 to TRBJ2-7; 10 bases fit TRBD1. The germline V gene encodes CDR1 KGHSH and CDR2 LQKENI. Losses at the gene ends were 5 bases for V and 5 bases for J; bases not matched to a gene: 9. CDR3 length: 15 residues. The CDR3 DNA reads as TGTGCCAGCTCATTCGGACAGGGGGTTATCGACGAGCAGTACTTC. It specifies CASSFGQGVIDEQYF. The entire variable domain, with the rest obtained from reference TRBV18 and TRBJ2-7, is as follows: NAGVMQNPRHLVRRRGQEARLRCSPMKGHSHVYWYRQLPEEGLKFMVYLQKENIIDESGMPKERFSAEFPKEGPSILRIQQVVRGDSAAYFCASSFGQGVIDEQYFGPGTRLTVT.

The V call is TRBV28, the J call TRBJ1-3, with D perhaps matching TRBD1 (5 bases). Trimming left V 6 bases short and J 2 bases short, with 14 bases between. CDR3 length: 15 residues. Germline V gene data show CDR1 as MDHEN and CDR2 as SYDVKM. CDR3 sequence: CASRGPLATGNTIYF. The CDR3, as DNA: TGTGCCAGCAGGGGACCTCTAGCAACTGGAAACACCATATATTTT.